This T cell receptor beta chain was documented in a study of cytotoxic CD8 clonotypes in ibrutinib-treated CLL (dated by TCRdb to the early 2020s). Turning to the overall study: The cohort had 11 relapsed/refractory and roughly 15 treatment-naive patients; 17 to 18 were IGHV unmutated. Cryopreserved peripheral blood mononuclear cells were obtained before treatment, at response, and at either sustained remission or disease progression. On average, each sample yielded 255,043 productive templates and about 95,000 productive rearrangements. Response samples were taken after a median of around 13 months on treatment, ranging from roughly 6 to 36 months. Every sample from remission and from progressive disease was obtained while the patients were still on ibrutinib. Longitudinal samples were available for about 30% of the roughly 86 trial participants. Partial responses were observed in about 25 patients and complete responses in 2; after a median follow-up of 68 months, remission was maintained in some 14 patients and progression was observed in about twelve. Overall study results and their limits: Sampling times were not matched between sustained-remission and progressing patients, and lymph node repertoires were not studied. An increase in clonality was observed at ibrutinib response, with clonality remaining stable during sustained remission and falling back toward baseline at progression. Baseline clonality was found to be higher than that of age-matched healthy donors and was strongly correlated with circulating CD8+ T-cell counts. Public clonotypes were rare and either shrank or stayed stable during treatment, and the rise in clonality at ibrutinib response reflected expansion of private clonotypes.

A MiSeq instrument was used for deep resolution sequencing, which targeted depths ranging from 1 in 1 million up to 1 in 200,000 T cells, with coverage averaging 10x for each clonotype. TCR beta libraries were generated with the immunoSEQ hsTCRB Kit. In the source study's methods: The data were analyzed with ImmunoSEQ Analyzer and ImmunoSEQ Data Assistant, and V, D and J gene assignments followed IMGT definitions. Clonality, which ranges from 0 to 1, was calculated as one minus the normalized Shannon entropy of productive rearrangement frequencies. Only overrepresented clonotypes making up at least 0.05% of each patient's repertoire were included in the public clonotype analysis. About a dozen age-matched healthy donor repertoires from immuneACCESS were used as controls for clonality. This is the immuneACCESS table as TCRdb keeps it, with only in-frame sequences that have V and J called. A part of the clones is gone; compared with another copy, unresolved V genes explain less than half, and the rest is unexplained. V and J calls and clone size are those listed in that table; D and trimming were worked out from the DNA. Across this sample there are roughly 63,000 clones, with roughly 50% seen only once. The ten largest clones take up roughly 15% of the sample.

The germline V gene provides CDR1 SQVTM and CDR2 ANQGSEA. The CDR3 runs 14 amino acids, cysteine and phenylalanine included. Only CDR3 DNA is held: 42 bases, read in frame from base 1. Trimming takes 5 bases from V and 3 bases from J, and the germline ends sit 15 bases apart. For this clone: Its antigen specificity is not known. No base quality values were provided; no much bigger clone lies one nucleotide off.

Read against the paper, the sample's time point label means: about 11 months on ibrutinib. For TCR beta library preparation, 1.5 to 2 micrograms of genomic DNA was extracted from cryopreserved PBMCs. Longitudinal blood samples from CLL patients on ibrutinib monotherapy underwent high-throughput TCR beta sequencing. The patients were enrolled in a single-center, open-label phase 2 trial of ibrutinib monotherapy. Sample: PBMCs, taken after 12 months of ibrutinib treatment. The receptor was isolated from a human donor with chronic lymphocytic leukemia. This chain joins TRBV29-1 to TRBJ2-3, with the D gene call left open. The nucleotide sequence reads TGCAGCGTTCAGCCTCCCGGCCGGACAGATACGCAGTATTTT. This yields the protein CSVQPPGRTDTQYF.